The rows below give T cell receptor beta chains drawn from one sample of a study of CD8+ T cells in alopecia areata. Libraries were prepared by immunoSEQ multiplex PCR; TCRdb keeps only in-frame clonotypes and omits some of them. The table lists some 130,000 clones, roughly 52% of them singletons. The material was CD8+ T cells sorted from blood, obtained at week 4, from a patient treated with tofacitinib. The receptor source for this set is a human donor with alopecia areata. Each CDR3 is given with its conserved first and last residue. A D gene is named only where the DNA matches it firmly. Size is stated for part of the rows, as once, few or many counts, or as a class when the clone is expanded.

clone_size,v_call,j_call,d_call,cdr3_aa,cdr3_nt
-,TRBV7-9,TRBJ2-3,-,CASSGEGTDTQYF,TGTGCCAGCAGTGGGGAAGGCACAGATACGCAGTATTTT
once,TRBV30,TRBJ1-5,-,CAWSLDYNQPQHF,TGTGCCTGGAGTCTGGACTACAATCAGCCCCAGCATTTT
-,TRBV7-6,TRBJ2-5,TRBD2,CASSPASGGQETQYF,TGTGCCAGCAGCCCCGCTAGCGGGGGACAAGAGACCCAGTACTTC
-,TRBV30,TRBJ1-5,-,CAWSPTGATQPQHF,TGTGCCTGGAGTCCTACGGGTGCCACGCAGCCCCAGCATTTT
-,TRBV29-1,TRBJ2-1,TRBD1,CSVDRGEDNEQFF,TGCAGCGTCGACAGGGGCGAAGACAATGAGCAGTTCTTC
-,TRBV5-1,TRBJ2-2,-,CASSPWGAEAGELFF,TGCGCCAGCAGCCCCTGGGGGGCAGAGGCCGGGGAGCTGTTTTTT
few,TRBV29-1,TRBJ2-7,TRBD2,CSVLGTSGAKYEQYF,TGCAGCGTGCTCGGGACTAGCGGGGCCAAATACGAGCAGTACTTC
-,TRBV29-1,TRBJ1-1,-,CSVGGGSEAFF,TGCAGCGTTGGGGGGGGCAGTGAAGCTTTCTTT
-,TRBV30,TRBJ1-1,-,CAWGLGGEAFF,TGTGCCTGGGGCCTGGGTGGAGAAGCTTTCTTT
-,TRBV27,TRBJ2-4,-,CASSLGRKNIQYF,TGTGCCAGCAGTTTGGGCCGGAAAAACATTCAGTACTTC
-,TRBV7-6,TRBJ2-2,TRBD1,CASSKGTDYTGELFF,TGTGCCAGCAGCAAAGGGACAGATTATACCGGGGAGCTGTTTTTT